This passage covers 22 T cell receptor beta chains from one sample sequenced in a study of T cells after yellow fever vaccination (dated by TCRdb to about 2019). What the treatment or condition label conveys for this sample: live attenuated yellow fever vaccine strain. Libraries were made using 5' RACE. Sequencing relied on an Illumina NovaSeq 6000. In TCRdb, the public reads were trimmed at Q25 with fastp and aligned with MiXCR, with productive beta chains retained. CDR3 protein sequences are deduplicated, and each keeps its most common genes and DNA. The sample table records 150,000 or so distinct CDR3 sequences; approximately 9.7% of these occur just once. The ten largest make up approximately 35% of the sample. The source was CD8+ T cells sorted from PBMCs, collected 45 days after the yellow fever booster vaccination. These receptors were collected from a man between 18 and 35 years old who received the YFV17D yellow fever vaccine.

The count of this clonotype is one. The rearrangement uses TRBV4-3 and TRBJ2-7, with D tentatively TRBD1 (6 bases). V shed 0 bases and J shed 5 bases, with 11 bases lying between them. This CDR3 is 14 amino acids long. Germline CDR1 is LGHNA and CDR2 is YSLEER. CDR3 in DNA: TGCGCCAGCAGCCAAGATCGACAGGACGACGAGCAGTACTTC. Protein: CASSQDRQDDEQYF.

The chain uses TRBV6-5 and TRBJ2-2; 13 bases are a match to TRBD2. V was pared by 5 bases and J by 7 bases, with 7 bases of the junction left unmatched. This CDR3 has 16 residues. The germline V gene encodes CDR1 MNHEY and CDR2 SVGAGI. CDR3 in DNA: TGTGCCAGCAGTGTACTAGCGGGGGGGCTGGTCGGGGAGCTGTTTTTT. This translates into CASSVLAGGLVGELFF.

This clonotype was observed a few times. The chain combines TRBV7-9 with TRBJ2-7, with D perhaps matching TRBD1 (6 bases). The V end was cut by 5 bases, the J end by 3 bases, with 14 bases between. The CDR3 length is 14 residues. Germline-derived CDR1 and CDR2 are SEHNR and FQNEAQ (reference sequence). CDR3 nucleotides: TGTGCCAGCAGCCCCTGGACAGATAACTACGAGCAGTACTTC. This sequence encodes CASSPWTDNYEQYF.

This chain connects TRBV5-4 to TRBJ1-2; D is possibly TRBD1 (6 bases). The CDR3 has 11 amino acids. Germline CDR1 and CDR2: SGHNT and YYREEE (reference sequence). Trimming pared 2 bases from V and 10 bases from J, leaving 9 bases between. The CDR3 DNA sequence: TGTGCCAGCAGCTTACAGGGAACCTACACCTTC. It translates to CASSLQGTYTF.

The chain couples TRBV28 to TRBJ2-1, with D perhaps matching TRBD1 (5 bases). The CDR3 is 16 amino acids. Between the trimmed V and J ends, which lost 7 bases and 0 bases, there was a span of 16 bases. Germline values: CDR1 MDHEN, CDR2 SYDVKM. In nucleotides, the CDR3 is TGTGCCAGCAAGCTAAACCGACAGATCTCCTACAATGAGCAGTTCTTC. This translates into CASKLNRQISYNEQFF. Supplemented by reference TRBV28 and TRBJ2-1, the full variable domain reads DVKVTQSSRYLVKRTGEKVFLECVQDMDHENMFWYRQDPGLGLRLIYFSYDVKMKEKGDIPEGYSVSREKKERFSLILESASTNQTSMYLCASKLNRQISYNEQFFGPGTRLTVL.

This chain joins TRBV12-3 or TRBV12-4 and TRBJ2-7; D may match TRBD1 or TRBD2 (5 bases each). Between the trimmed V and J ends, which lost 3 bases and 4 bases, there was a span of 13 bases. The CDR3 is 14 amino acids. CDR3 coding DNA: TGTGCCAGCAGTTTTGGGGGAGAGGGTTACGAGCAGTACTTC. It encodes CASSFGGEGYEQYF.

The chain links TRBV6-5 to TRBJ2-7; perhaps TRBD2 as D (5 bases). Germline V gene lookup returns CDR1 MNHEY and CDR2 SVGAGI. V lost 3 bases and J 7 bases, leaving 13 bases between the germline ends. The CDR3 covers 13 residues. The CDR3: CASSYTTGGEQYF. CDR3 DNA: TGTGCCAGCAGTTATACAACGGGCGGGGAGCAGTACTTC.

This clonotype was counted between two and nine times. The chain links TRBV4-3 to TRBJ2-3; 9 nucleotides agree with TRBD2. This CDR3 is built from 17 residues. Germline values: CDR1 LGHNA, CDR2 YSLEER. The J segment lost 2 bases and the V segment lost 1 base, leaving 7 bases of the junction unmatched. CDR3: CASSQGNSGGPTDTQYF. In DNA form, the CDR3 reads TGCGCCAGCAGCCAAGGGAATAGCGGGGGCCCCACAGATACGCAGTATTTT.

This clonotype occurred a few times. V is TRBV6-4 and J is TRBJ1-2; D not certain. The ends were cut back, 10 bases at V and 4 bases at J, with 16 bases in the middle. Germline V gene sequence: CDR1 MRHNA, CDR2 SNTAGT. This CDR3 region has 13 residues. The CDR3 DNA is TGTGCCAACCCCAGTACGCGGGGCTATGGCTACACCTTC. It specifies CANPSTRGYGYTF.

The chain carries TRBV4-2 and TRBJ2-3, with a possible D match to TRBD2 (6 bases). The germline V and J ends were trimmed by 0 bases and 2 bases, with 12 bases remaining between them. This CDR3 spans 16 amino acids. The V gene's germline CDR1 is LGHNA and CDR2 YNFKEQ. In DNA, the CDR3 is TGTGCCAGCAGCCAAGATCAGCGGGTTAACACAGATACGCAGTATTTT. Its translation: CASSQDQRVNTDTQYF.

The CDR3 region has the DNA TGTGCCAGCAGCTTCACACCGGGGGAGAAGTATTTT. This codes for CASSFTPGEKYF. The chain carries TRBV7-9 and TRBJ2-3; D perhaps matches TRBD2 (6 bases). Germline CDR1 and CDR2: SEHNR and FQNEAQ (reference sequence). The length of the CDR3 is 12 residues. Trimming removed 3 bases at V and 13 bases at J, with 14 bases between.

This clonotype was picked up many times. This chain uses TRBV27 with TRBJ2-7; TRBD1 agrees at 7 bases. Germline V gene sequence: CDR1 MNHEY, CDR2 SMNVEV (reference sequence). V shed 8 bases and J 0 bases; nucleotides not matched to a gene: 7. The CDR3 runs to 14 residues. The CDR3 loop reads CASGLTGDSYEQYF. For the CDR3, the DNA is TGTGCCAGCGGCCTCACAGGGGACTCCTACGAGCAGTACTTC.

V gene TRBV20-1 combines with J gene TRBJ2-3, with D hard to call. Germline loops: CDR1 DFQATT, CDR2 SNEGSKA (reference sequence). V was trimmed by 1 base and J by 1 base, leaving 9 bases between them. The CDR3 length is 14 residues. As DNA, the CDR3 is TGCAGTGCTAGAGTGGGCTTGGGCACAGATACGCAGTATTTT. This encodes CSARVGLGTDTQYF.

This clonotype appeared a few times. The chain has TRBV18 and TRBJ1-5, with 7 positions matching TRBD1. This CDR3 comprises 15 residues. J lost 6 bases, V lost 1 base, and 6 bases had no gene match. Germline V gene data show CDR1 as KGHSH and CDR2 as LQKENI. The CDR3 DNA reads as TGTGCCAGCTCACCACTCGACAGGGTGGGTCAGCCCCAGCATTTT. The encoded protein is CASSPLDRVGQPQHF.

Only a few counts were recorded for this clonotype. The chain has TRBV19 and TRBJ2-6; the match to TRBD1 covers 9 bases. The V and J ends lost 3 bases and 9 bases, in that order; junction bases with no gene match: 9. The length of the CDR3 is 16 residues. The V gene's germline CDR1 is LNHDA and CDR2 SQIVND (reference sequence). CDR3 bases: TGTGCCAGTAGTATCCTCCGGGACAGGGTGGGCAACGTCCTGACTTTC. Its protein product is CASSILRDRVGNVLTF.

The gene calls are TRBV14 and TRBJ1-1; D perhaps matches TRBD1 (6 bases). CDR3 length equals 13 residues. Per germline, CDR1 SGHDN and CDR2 FVKESK. V gave up 8 bases and J gave up 4 bases, with 14 bases separating them. The CDR3 DNA is TGTGCCAGCGGACTTTTGGACAGCACTGAAGCTTTCTTT. This translates into CASGLLDSTEAFF.

In the case of this clonotype: One end of the junction does not line up with germline, which may come from a read error. This chain connects TRBV7-7 to TRBJ2-2, with 12 bases fitting TRBD2. Germline assignment: CDR1 SSHAT and CDR2 FNYEAQ (reference sequence). The CDR3 spans 18 residues. CDR3 amino acids: CASSFSLAGGPFTGELFF. CDR3 DNA sequence: TGTGCTAGCAGCTTTTCGCTAGCGGGGGGGCCTTTCACCGGGGAGCTGTTTTTT.

This clonotype was counted between two and nine times. V is TRBV9 and J is TRBJ1-2, with TRBD1 identical over 8 bases. V gave up 3 bases and J gave up 8 bases; unmatched junction bases: 15. This CDR3 has 16 amino acids. Germline V CDR1 and CDR2: SGDLS, YYNGEE. DNA for the CDR3: TGTGCCAGCAGCGCGCGCATCGGGGACAGGACTATGGGCTACACCTTC. This codes for CASSARIGDRTMGYTF. The full variable domain, rest sourced from reference TRBV9 and TRBJ1-2, is DSGVTQTPKHLITATGQRVTLRCSPRSGDLSVYWYQQSLDQGLQFLIQYYNGEERAKGNILERFSAQQFPDLHSELNLSSLELGDSALYFCASSARIGDRTMGYTFGSGTRLTVV.

This sequence joins TRBV12-3 or TRBV12-4 and TRBJ2-7, with D unclear. The length of the CDR3 is 13 residues. Trimming took off 5 bases at V and 2 bases at J, with 10 bases between the two ends. The chain's CDR3 is CASSPPIPYEQYF. CDR3 coding DNA: TGTGCCAGCAGTCCCCCTATCCCCTACGAGCAGTACTTC.

The gene calls are TRBV14 and TRBJ2-3; D unclear. CDR1 and CDR2 from the germline V gene are SGHDN and FVKESK. The CDR3 sequence is 11 residues long. With 5 bases removed from V and 11 bases from J, the gap between germline ends came to 11 bases. The CDR3 reads CASSTGLWQYF. In nucleotides, the CDR3 is TGTGCCAGCAGCACGGGTTTATGGCAGTATTTT.

The rearrangement joins TRBV12-3 or TRBV12-4 to TRBJ2-3; 7 bases agree with TRBD1. This CDR3 comprises 16 residues. The trim removed 6 bases at V and 1 base at J, leaving 10 bases unmatched. The CDR3 DNA is TGTGCCAGCAGCTATGACAGGGCGGCGGGCACAGATACGCAGTATTTT. Its translation is CASSYDRAAGTDTQYF.

The V call is TRBV20-1, the J call TRBJ2-1, with no clear D. Trimming cost V 5 bases and J 4 bases, with 3 bases left between them. CDR1 DFQATT and CDR2 SNEGSKA come from the germline V gene (reference sequence). CDR3 length equals 10 residues. CDR3 DNA: TGCAGTGCTCTATACAATGAGCAGTTCTTC. Translated: CSALYNEQFF.